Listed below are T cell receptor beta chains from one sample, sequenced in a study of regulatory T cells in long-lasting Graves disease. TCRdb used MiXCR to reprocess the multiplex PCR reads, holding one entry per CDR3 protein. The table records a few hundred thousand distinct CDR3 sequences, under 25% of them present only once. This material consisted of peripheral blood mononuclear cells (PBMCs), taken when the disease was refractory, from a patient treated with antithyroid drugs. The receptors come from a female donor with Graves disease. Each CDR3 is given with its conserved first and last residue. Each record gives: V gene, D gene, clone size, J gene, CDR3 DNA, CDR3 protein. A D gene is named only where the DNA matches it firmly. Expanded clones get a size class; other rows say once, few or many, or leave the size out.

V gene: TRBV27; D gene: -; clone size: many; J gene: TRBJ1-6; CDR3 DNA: TGTGCCAGCAGTTTAACCTCTGCGACCAGATTTTTTTCCCTCCACTTT; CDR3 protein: CASSLTSATRFFSLHF
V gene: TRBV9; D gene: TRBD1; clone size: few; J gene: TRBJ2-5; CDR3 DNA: TGTGCCAGCAGCGAGGGGGCCGGGGAGACCCAGTACTTC; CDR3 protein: CASSEGAGETQYF
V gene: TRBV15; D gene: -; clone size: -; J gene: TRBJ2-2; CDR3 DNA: TGTGCCACCAGCAGAGATCTAGGGACCGGGGAGCTGTTTTTT; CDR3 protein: CATSRDLGTGELFF
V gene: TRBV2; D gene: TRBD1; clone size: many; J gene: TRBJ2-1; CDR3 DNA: TGTGCCAGCAGTGAGCGGCAGGGGGTCAATGAGCAGTTCTTC; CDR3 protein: CASSERQGVNEQFF
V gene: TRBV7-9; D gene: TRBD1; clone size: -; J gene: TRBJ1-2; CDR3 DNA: TGTGCCAGCAGCTCCGGGACAGGCGCTTGGGGCACCTTC; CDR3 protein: CASSSGTGAWGTF
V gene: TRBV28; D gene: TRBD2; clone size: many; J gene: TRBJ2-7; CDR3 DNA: TGTGCCAGCAGTTTACTACTAGCGGGAGGCGCCTACGAGCAGTACTTC; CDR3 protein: CASSLLLAGGAYEQYF
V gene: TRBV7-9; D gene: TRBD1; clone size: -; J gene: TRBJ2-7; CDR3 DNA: TGTGCCGGCTCCGGGACAGACCTATACGAGCAGTACTTC; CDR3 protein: CAGSGTDLYEQYF
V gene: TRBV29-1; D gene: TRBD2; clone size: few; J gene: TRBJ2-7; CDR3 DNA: TGCAGCGTTGCGGGACTAGCGGGAGGAGTCGAGCAGTACTTC; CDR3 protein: CSVAGLAGGVEQYF
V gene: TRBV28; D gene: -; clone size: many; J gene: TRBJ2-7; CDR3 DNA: TGTGCCAGCAGTACCCTCCAAAGGACCTACGAGCAGTACTTC; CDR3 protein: CASSTLQRTYEQYF
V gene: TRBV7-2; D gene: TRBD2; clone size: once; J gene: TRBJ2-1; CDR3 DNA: TGTGCCAGCATCCCCCGGGGGAGGGGAAGGTCCTACAATGAGCAGTTCTTC; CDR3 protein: CASIPRGRGRSYNEQFF
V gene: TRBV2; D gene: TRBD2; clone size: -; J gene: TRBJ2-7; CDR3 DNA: TGTGCCAGCAGCCGAAGCGGGGGACCCCTCGACGAGCAGTACTTC; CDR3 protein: CASSRSGGPLDEQYF
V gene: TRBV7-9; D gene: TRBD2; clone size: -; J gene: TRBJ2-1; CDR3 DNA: TGTGCCAGTCTCCGCCCGGGACTAGCGGGAGATGAGCAGTTCTTC; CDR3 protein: CASLRPGLAGDEQFF
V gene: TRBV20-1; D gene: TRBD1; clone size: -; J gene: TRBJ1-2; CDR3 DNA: TGCAGTGCTAGAGACTGGACAGGGGCGGACTATGGCTACACCTTC; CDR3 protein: CSARDWTGADYGYTF